What follows is one T cell receptor beta chain and its context. Antigen: not known. The data were taken from a study of CD8 T cells in Susac syndrome. Negative isolation yielded CD8+ and CD4+ T cells; FACS enriched TEMRA cells. The CDR3 runs 15 residues. Germline assignment: CDR1 MNHEY and CDR2 SVGAGI. Trimming left V 7 bases short and J 0 bases short, with 15 bases between. General study findings and limits: It was acknowledged in the study that its TCR sequencing and HLA analysis involved a relatively small number of individuals.

Reverse transcription of 0.5 to 1 ug RNA was carried out with random hexamers. TCRdb used MiXCR to reprocess the immunoSEQ multiplex PCR reads, holding one entry per CDR3 protein. The sample has about 100,000 distinct CDR3 sequences, approximately 95% seen once; the top ten hold around 0.34%. Sequencing input: CD8+ T cells from PBMCs. The clonotype originates from a human donor in good health. V and J are TRBV6-5 and TRBJ1-2; D gene uncertain. In DNA form, the CDR3 reads TGTGCCAGCACCGTATACCGGGATTCTAACTATGGCTACACCTTC. This translates into CASTVYRDSNYGYTF.